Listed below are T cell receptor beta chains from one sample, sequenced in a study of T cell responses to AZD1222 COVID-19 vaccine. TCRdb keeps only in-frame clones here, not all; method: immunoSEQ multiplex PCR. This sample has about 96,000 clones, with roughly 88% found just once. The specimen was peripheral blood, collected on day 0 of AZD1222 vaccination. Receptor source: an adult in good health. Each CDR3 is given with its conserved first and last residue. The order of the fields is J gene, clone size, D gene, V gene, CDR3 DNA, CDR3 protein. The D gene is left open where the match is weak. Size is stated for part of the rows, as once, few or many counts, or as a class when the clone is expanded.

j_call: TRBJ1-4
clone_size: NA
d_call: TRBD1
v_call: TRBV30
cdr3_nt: TGTGCCTGGAGTCTAACAGGGGACCTTAATGAAAAACTGTTTTTT
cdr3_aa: CAWSLTGDLNEKLFF

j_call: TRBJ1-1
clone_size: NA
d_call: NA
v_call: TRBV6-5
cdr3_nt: TGTGCCAGCAACAGAGACAGGAACACTGAAGCTTTCTTT
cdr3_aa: CASNRDRNTEAFF

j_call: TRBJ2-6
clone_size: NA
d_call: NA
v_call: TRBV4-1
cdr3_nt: TGCGCCAGCAGCCAAGATAGAAGGGACTCTGGGGCCAACGTCCTGACTTTC
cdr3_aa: CASSQDRRDSGANVLTF

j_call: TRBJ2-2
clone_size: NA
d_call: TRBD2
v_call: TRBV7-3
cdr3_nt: TGTGCCAGCAGCCCGCGCGGGAGCCCCGGGGAGCTGTTTTTT
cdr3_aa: CASSPRGSPGELFF

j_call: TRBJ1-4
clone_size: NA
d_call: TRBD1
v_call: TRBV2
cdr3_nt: TGTGCCAGCGGGACAGGGGGTATTAATGAAAAACTGTTTTTT
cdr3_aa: CASGTGGINEKLFF

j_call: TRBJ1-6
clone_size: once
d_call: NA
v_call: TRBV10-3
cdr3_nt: TGTGCCATCAGTGAGGGGGCCGATTCACCCCTCCACTTT
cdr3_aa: CAISEGADSPLHF

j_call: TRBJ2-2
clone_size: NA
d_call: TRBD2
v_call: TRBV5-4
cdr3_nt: TGTGCCAGCAGCCCCAGGACTAGCGGGAGAACCGGGGAGCTGTTTTTT
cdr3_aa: CASSPRTSGRTGELFF

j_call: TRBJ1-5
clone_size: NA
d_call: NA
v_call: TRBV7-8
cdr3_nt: TGTGCCAGCAGCACTATATCAGGATATAGCAATCAGCCCCAGCATTTT
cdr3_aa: CASSTISGYSNQPQHF

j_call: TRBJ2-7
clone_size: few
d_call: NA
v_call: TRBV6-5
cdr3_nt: TGTGCCAGCGAGACTGGTTCCTACGAGCAGTACTTC
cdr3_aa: CASETGSYEQYF

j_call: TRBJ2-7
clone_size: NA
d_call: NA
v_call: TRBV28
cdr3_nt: TGTGCCAGCAGTCGAGGAATTCTTGAATCCTACGAGCAGTACTTC
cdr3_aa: CASSRGILESYEQYF

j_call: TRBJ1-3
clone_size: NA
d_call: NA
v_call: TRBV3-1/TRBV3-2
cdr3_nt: TGTGCCAGCAGCCTACACCGGGACTCGGGAAACACCATATATTTT
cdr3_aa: CASSLHRDSGNTIYF

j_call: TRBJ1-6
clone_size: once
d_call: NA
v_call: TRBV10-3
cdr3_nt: TGTGCCGCGAAGGAGGAGGGCAATTCACCCCTCCACTTT
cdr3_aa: CAAKEEGNSPLHF

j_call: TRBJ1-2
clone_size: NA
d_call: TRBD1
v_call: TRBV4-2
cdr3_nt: TGTGCCAGCAGCCAGGAAGACAGGGTATTATTCCGTGGCTACACCTTC
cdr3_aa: CASSQEDRVLFRGYTF

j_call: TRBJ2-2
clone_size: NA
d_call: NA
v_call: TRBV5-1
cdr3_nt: TGCGCCAGCAGCCCACTACCGGCAGGGGCCACCGGGGAGCTGTTTTTT
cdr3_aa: CASSPLPAGATGELFF

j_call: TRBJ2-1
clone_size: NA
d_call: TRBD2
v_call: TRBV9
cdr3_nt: TGTGCCAGCAGCGGGACTAGCGGGAGTGATGAGCAGTTCTTC
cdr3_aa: CASSGTSGSDEQFF

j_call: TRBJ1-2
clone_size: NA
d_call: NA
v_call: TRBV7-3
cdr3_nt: TGTGCCAGCAGCTTAACCCCTGACTATGGCTACACCTTC
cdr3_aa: CASSLTPDYGYTF

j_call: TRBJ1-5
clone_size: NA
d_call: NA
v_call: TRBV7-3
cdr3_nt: TGTGCCAGCAGCCGCGTCAATCAGCCCCAGCATTTT
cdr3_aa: CASSRVNQPQHF

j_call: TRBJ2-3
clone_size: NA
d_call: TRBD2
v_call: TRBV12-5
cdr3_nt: TGTGCTAGTGGTTCTCAGGGACTAGCGGGAGAGGAAGATACGCAGTATTTT
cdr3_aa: CASGSQGLAGEEDTQYF

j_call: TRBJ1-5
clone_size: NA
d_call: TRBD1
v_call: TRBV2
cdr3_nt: TGTGCCAGCAGGGGACAGACAGCGAGGGGTCAGCCCCAGCATTTT
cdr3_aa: CASRGQTARGQPQHF

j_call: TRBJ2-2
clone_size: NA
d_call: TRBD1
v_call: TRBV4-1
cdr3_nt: TGCGCCAGCAGCCAAGGGACAGGGTTTGGCGGGGAGCTGTTTTTT
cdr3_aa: CASSQGTGFGGELFF

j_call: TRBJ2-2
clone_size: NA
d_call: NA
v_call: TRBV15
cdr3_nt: TGTGCCACCAGCAGGCTTGGGACCGGGGAGCTGTTTTTT
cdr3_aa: CATSRLGTGELFF

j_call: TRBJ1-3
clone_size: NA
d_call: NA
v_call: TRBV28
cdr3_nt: TGTGCCAGCAGTTTTTCGGCAGGCGCCTACTCTGGAAACACCATATATTTT
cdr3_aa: CASSFSAGAYSGNTIYF

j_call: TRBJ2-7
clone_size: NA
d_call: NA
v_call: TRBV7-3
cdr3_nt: TGTGCCAGCAGCCGAAGTCCGGGACCGTACGAGCAGTACTTC
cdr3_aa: CASSRSPGPYEQYF

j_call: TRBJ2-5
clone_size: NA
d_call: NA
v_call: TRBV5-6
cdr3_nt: TGTGCCAGCAGCGGGGACGTCGGGACCCAGTACTTC
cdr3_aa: CASSGDVGTQYF

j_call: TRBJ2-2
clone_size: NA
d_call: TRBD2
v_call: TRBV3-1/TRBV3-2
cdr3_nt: TGTGCCAGCAGCCAGCAGCGACTAGCGGGAGGCCGGCCCGGGGAGCTGTTTTTT
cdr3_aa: CASSQQRLAGGRPGELFF

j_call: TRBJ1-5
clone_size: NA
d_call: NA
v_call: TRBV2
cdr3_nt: TGTGCCAGCAGTGAAGCGCAAGAGCCCCAGCATTTT
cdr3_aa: CASSEAQEPQHF

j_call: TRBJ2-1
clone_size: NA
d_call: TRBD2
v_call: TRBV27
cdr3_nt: TGTGCCAGCAGTTACCCGAGACTAGCGGGTCAATACAATGAGCAGTTCTTC
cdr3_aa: CASSYPRLAGQYNEQFF

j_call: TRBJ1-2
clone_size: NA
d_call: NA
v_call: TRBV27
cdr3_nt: TGTGCCAGCAGCAACGCGGGACACGGGAACTATGGCTACACCTTC
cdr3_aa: CASSNAGHGNYGYTF

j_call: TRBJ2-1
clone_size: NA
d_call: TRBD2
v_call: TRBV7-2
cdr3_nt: TGTGCCAGCAGCTTACGACTAGCGGGAGGGTCTGCCGATGAGCAGTTCTTC
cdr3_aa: CASSLRLAGGSADEQFF

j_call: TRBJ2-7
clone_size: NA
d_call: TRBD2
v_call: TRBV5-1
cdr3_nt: TGCGCCAGCAGCTTAGCCCTAGCGGAAATATGGTACGAGCAGTACTTC
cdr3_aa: CASSLALAEIWYEQYF

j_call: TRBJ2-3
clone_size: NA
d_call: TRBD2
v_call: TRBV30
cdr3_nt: TGTGCCTGGAGTGTTTACTGGCGGGAGGGCCGGACAGATACGCAGTATTTT
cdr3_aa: CAWSVYWREGRTDTQYF

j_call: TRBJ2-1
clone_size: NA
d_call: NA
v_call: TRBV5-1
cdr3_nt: TGCGCCAGCAGCTTCGGCAGGGAGCAGTTCTTC
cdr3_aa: CASSFGREQFF

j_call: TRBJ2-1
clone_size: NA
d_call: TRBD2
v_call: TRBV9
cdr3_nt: TGTGCCAGCAGCCCGGGGGGAATGGGCGGGTTCCTCAATGAGCAGTTCTTC
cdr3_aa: CASSPGGMGGFLNEQFF

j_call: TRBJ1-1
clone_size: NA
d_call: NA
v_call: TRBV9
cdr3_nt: TGTGCCAGCAGCGTAGAGATGCAGGGTGGTTTATCGAGGAACACTGAAGCTTTCTTT
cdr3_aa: CASSVEMQGGLSRNTEAFF

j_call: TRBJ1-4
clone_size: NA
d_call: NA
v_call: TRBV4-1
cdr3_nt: TGCGCCAGCAGCCAAGATTGGGGGAATCGGAATGAAAAACTGTTTTTT
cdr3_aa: CASSQDWGNRNEKLFF

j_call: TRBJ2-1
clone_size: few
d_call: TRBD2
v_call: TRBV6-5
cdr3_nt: TGTGCCAGCAGTATAGAGGCGGGAGGCTGGGATGAGCAGTTCTTC
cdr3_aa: CASSIEAGGWDEQFF

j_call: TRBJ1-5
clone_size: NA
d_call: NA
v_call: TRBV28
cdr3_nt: TGTGCCAGCAGTCCGCTGGGTAGCGGGTTTGGCAATCAGCCCCAGCATTTT
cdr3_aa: CASSPLGSGFGNQPQHF

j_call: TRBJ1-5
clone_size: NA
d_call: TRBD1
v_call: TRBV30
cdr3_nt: TGTGCCTGGAGTGCAGGGGGGGGACAGCCCCAGCATTTT
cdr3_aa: CAWSAGGGQPQHF